The TCR beta chain under discussion was sequenced for a study of human T cells and chemical hapten exposure. Background on the study: Alopecia areata, totalis or universalis was found in mostly female patients.

TCRdb re-derived calls from the RACE reads in MiXCR, one entry per CDR3 protein. The sample shows roughly 80,000 distinct CDR3 sequences, over 8.5% of them seen only once. Relative to its sample, this clonotype is medium-sized. V lost 3 bases and J lost 2; bases outside the gene matches: 7. Germline CDR1 and CDR2: DFQATT and SNEGSKA (reference sequence). The length of the CDR3 is 14 residues. The sample's time point: patch test 1, 2 weeks after DPC sensitization. Treatment described: therapeutic diphenylcyclopropenone sensitization with weekly scalp DPC. This chain links TRBV20-1 with TRBJ2-7, with 7 positions matching TRBD1. Sequences were derived from whole blood, sampled in connection with sensitization to the hapten diphenylcyclopropenone (DPC). This sequence originates from a woman aged 45-60 years with alopecia areata. Some clones in this sample may be carry-over from other donors' samples. The CDR3: CSASDRVFPYEQYF. The DNA for the CDR3 is TGCAGTGCTAGCGACAGGGTTTTTCCCTACGAGCAGTACTTC.